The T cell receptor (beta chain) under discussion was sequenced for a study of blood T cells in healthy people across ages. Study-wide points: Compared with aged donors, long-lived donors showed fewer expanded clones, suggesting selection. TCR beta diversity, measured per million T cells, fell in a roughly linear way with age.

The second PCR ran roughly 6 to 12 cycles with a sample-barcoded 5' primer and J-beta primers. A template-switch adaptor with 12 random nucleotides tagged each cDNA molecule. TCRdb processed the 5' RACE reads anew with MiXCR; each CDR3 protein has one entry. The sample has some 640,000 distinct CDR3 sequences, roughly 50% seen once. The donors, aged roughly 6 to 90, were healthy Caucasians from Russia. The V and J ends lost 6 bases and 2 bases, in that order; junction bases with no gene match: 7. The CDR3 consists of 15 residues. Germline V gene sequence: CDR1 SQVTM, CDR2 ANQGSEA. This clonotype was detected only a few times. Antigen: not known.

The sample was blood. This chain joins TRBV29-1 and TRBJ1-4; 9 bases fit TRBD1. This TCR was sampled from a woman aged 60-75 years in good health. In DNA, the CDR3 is TGCAGCGTGCAACAGGGGGCTGGTACTAATGAAAAACTGTTTTTT. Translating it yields CSVQQGAGTNEKLFF.